These 28 T cell receptor beta chains share one sample of origin, sequenced in a study of cytomegalovirus exposure and HLA in healthy donors. Primers for the PCR totalled 60 Vbeta and 13 Jbeta. The data were produced by immunoSEQ multiplex PCR, yet TCRdb's version contains in-frame clones alone and is incomplete. Of roughly 130,000 clones listed, about 80% are singletons. The specimen sequenced was PBMCs. The receptor source for this set is a man aged 25 to 40 in good health and CMV-seronegative.

The gene calls are TRBV6-5 and TRBJ1-4; weak D call: TRBD1 (5 bases). The ends were cut back, 0 bases at V and 15 bases at J, with 20 bases in the middle. The CDR3 contains 15 residues. CDR1 and CDR2 from the germline V gene are MNHEY and SVGAGI. CDR3: CASSYSRPGLYTLFF. DNA for the CDR3: TGTGCCAGCAGTTACTCGAGACCGGGACTATATACTTTGTTTTTT.

The rearrangement links TRBV5-4 to TRBJ2-2; D is unresolved. The CDR3 is 16 amino acids. V was cut by 4 bases and J by 2 bases, with 15 bases left in between. The germline V gene encodes CDR1 SGHNT and CDR2 YYREEE (reference sequence). The CDR3 region has the DNA TGTGCCAGCAGCAGAGGAGTTTCGCTCAACACCGGGGAGCTGTTTTTT. As protein: CASSRGVSLNTGELFF.

The sample holds one count of this clone. The chain joins TRBV6-1 to TRBJ1-1, with D hard to call. Germline lookup yields CDR1 MNHNS and CDR2 SASEGT. Trimming removed 4 bases from V and 1 base from J, with 10 bases in between. The CDR3 extends over 14 amino acids. Here the CDR3 reads CASSGRAPNTEAFF. CDR3 in DNA: TGTGCCAGCAGTGGTCGAGCTCCGAACACTGAAGCTTTCTTT.

This sequence joins TRBV16 and TRBJ1-5, with 10 bases aligning to TRBD1. The CDR3 is 15 amino acids. Germline V CDR1 and CDR2: KGHSY, FQNENV. V gave up 4 bases and J gave up 3 bases; unmatched junction bases: 3. The CDR3 DNA follows: TGTGCCAGCAGCCTAGACAGGGGGCTCAATCAGCCCCAGCATTTT. It translates to CASSLDRGLNQPQHF.

This rearrangement joins TRBV7-9 to TRBJ1-1, with D tentatively TRBD1 (5 bases). Germline assignment: CDR1 SEHNR and CDR2 FQNEAQ (reference sequence). V lost 5 bases to trimming and J lost 3 bases, with 16 bases between them. This CDR3 is 15 amino acids long. The CDR3 protein is CASSALGGADTEAFF. CDR3 nucleotides: TGTGCCAGCAGCGCTCTTGGAGGGGCGGACACTGAAGCTTTCTTT.

In its sample, this clone was seen a few times. The chain is built from TRBV28 and TRBJ1-1; D gene uncertain. The germline V gene encodes CDR1 MDHEN and CDR2 SYDVKM. Deletions cut 1 base from V and 6 bases from J, with 9 bases between. There are 13 residues in the CDR3. CDR3 loop: CASSLSRRAEAFF. The CDR3 DNA reads TGTGCCAGCAGTTTATCCCGACGGGCTGAAGCTTTCTTT.

The chain has TRBV9 and TRBJ1-2; possible D gene TRBD1, 5 bases. CDR1 and CDR2 (germline): SGDLS, YYNGEE. CDR3 length: 13 residues. Trimming stripped 4 bases from V and 4 bases from J, with 11 bases between. CDR3 nucleotides: TGTGCCAGCAGCCCGAGACAGAGCTATGGCTACACCTTC. It yields the protein CASSPRQSYGYTF.

The rearrangement links TRBV13 to TRBJ2-3, with D perhaps matching TRBD1 (5 bases). From germline, CDR1 is PRHDT and CDR2 FYEKMQ (reference sequence). The CDR3 length is 12 residues. The V gene lost 2 bases and the J gene lost 14 bases, with 14 bases spanning the gap. The CDR3 nucleotides are TGTGCCAGCAGCTTATCCGGCAGGGCTAGGTATTTT. This encodes CASSLSGRARYF. Looking up the rest from reference TRBV13 and TRBJ2-3 gives the full variable domain: AAGVIQSPRHLIKEKRETATLKCYPIPRHDTVYWYQQGPGQDPQFLISFYEKMQSDKGSIPDRFSAQQFSDYHSELNMSSLELGDSALYFCASSLSGRARYFGPGTRLTVL.

The rearrangement joins TRBV5-5 to TRBJ1-5; D gene uncertain. The germline V gene encodes CDR1 SGHKS and CDR2 YYEKEE (reference sequence). The length of the CDR3 is 15 residues. Trimming pared 0 bases from V and 4 bases from J, leaving 11 bases between. The CDR3: CASSLATRRNQPQHF. The CDR3 DNA reads TGTGCCAGCAGCTTGGCGACACGCCGGAATCAGCCCCAGCATTTT.

The CDR3 reads CASSLGTSGSYLNEQFF. CDR3 coding DNA: TGCGCCAGCAGCCTGGGGACTAGCGGGAGTTATTTGAATGAGCAGTTCTTC. This rearrangement joins TRBV4-3 to TRBJ2-1, with 14 bases lining up with TRBD2. The germline V gene has CDR1 LGHNA and CDR2 YSLEER. Unmatched junction bases numbered 9, after V lost 4 bases and J lost 7 bases. The CDR3 sequence is 17 residues long.

The V call is TRBV29-1, the J call TRBJ2-7; 8 bases match TRBD2. Germline lookup yields CDR1 SQVTM and CDR2 ANQGSEA. The V and J ends lost 6 bases and 2 bases, in that order; junction bases with no gene match: 12. The CDR3 consists of 15 residues. The CDR3 reads CSVGYSGILPYEQYF. Here the CDR3 DNA reads TGCAGCGTCGGATATAGCGGGATATTACCCTACGAGCAGTACTTC.

The chain combines TRBV4-3 with TRBJ1-2; 7 bases match TRBD1. Trimming took 0 bases from V and 6 from J; bases not matched to a gene: 10. The CDR3 loop spans 16 amino acids. The germline gives CDR1 LGHNA, CDR2 YSLEER. In nucleotides, the CDR3 is TGCGCCAGCAGCCAAGATGAGACAGGGAGATTGAATGGCTACACCTTC. It encodes CASSQDETGRLNGYTF.

The chain carries TRBV6-5 and TRBJ2-2, with 8 nucleotides matching TRBD1. This CDR3 has 15 residues. Trimming cost V 6 bases and J 1 base; bases outside gene matches: 4. Germline V CDR1 and CDR2: MNHEY, SVGAGI. CDR3 nucleotides: TGTGCCAGCAGGGGACAGGCCGTGAACACCGGGGAGCTGTTTTTT. Encoded protein: CASRGQAVNTGELFF.

The chain has TRBV6-5 and TRBJ2-7; D unresolved. Trimming removed 6 bases at V and 2 bases at J, with 11 bases between. This CDR3 has 13 amino acids. Germline-derived CDR1 and CDR2 are MNHEY and SVGAGI. The CDR3 reads CASSQSGTYEQYF. The CDR3, as DNA: TGTGCCAGCAGCCAAAGTGGCACCTACGAGCAGTACTTC.

The chain recombines TRBV5-4 with TRBJ1-2, with TRBD1 as a possible D gene (6 bases). CDR1 is SGHNT and CDR2 is YYREEE in the germline V gene (reference sequence). Trimming shortened V by 2 bases and J by 5 bases, and 16 bases separated the two germline ends. The CDR3 loop spans 15 amino acids. The CDR3 loop reads CASSLPDRSSYGYTF. The CDR3 DNA sequence: TGTGCCAGCAGCTTACCCGACAGGAGTTCATATGGCTACACCTTC.

This chain joins TRBV2 and TRBJ2-5; 7 bases are shared with TRBD1. Losses at the gene ends were 6 bases for V and 0 bases for J; bases not matched to a gene: 7. CDR1 and CDR2 from the germline V gene are SNHLY and FYNNEI. This CDR3 comprises 15 residues. In nucleotides, the CDR3 is TGTGCCAGCAGGGGACAGACAATCCACCAAGAGACCCAGTACTTC. This sequence encodes CASRGQTIHQETQYF.

This chain joins TRBV4-2 and TRBJ2-3; D ambiguous. The length of the CDR3 is 13 residues. The germline V and J ends were trimmed by 4 bases and 6 bases, with 11 bases remaining between them. Germline CDR1 and CDR2: LGHNA and YNFKEQ. The CDR3 is CASSPTTRDTQYF. CDR3 sequence (DNA): TGTGCCAGCAGCCCCACTACCCGGGATACGCAGTATTTT.

Details on this clone: The junction shows a germline mismatch at one end, possibly a read error. The chain employs TRBV7-7 and TRBJ2-1, with no clear D. Looked up from germline, CDR1 is SSHAT and CDR2 is FNYEAQ (reference sequence). The CDR3 totals 14 residues. The CDR3, as DNA: TGTGCTAGCAGCTTAGGTACTGACTACAATGAGCAGTTCTTC. This sequence encodes CASSLGTDYNEQFF. Full variable domain (missing parts from reference TRBV7-7 and TRBJ2-1): GAGVSQSPRYKVTKRGQDVTLRCDPISSHATLYWYQQALGQGPEFLTYFNYEAQPDKSGLPSDRFSAERPEGSISTLTIQRTEQRDSAMYRCASSLGTDYNEQFFGPGTRLTVL.

The chain employs TRBV7-2 and TRBJ2-2; D unclear. CDR1 SGHTA and CDR2 FQGNSA come from the germline V gene. Trimming removed 5 bases at V and 0 bases at J, with 10 bases between. The CDR3 length is 15 residues. This CDR3 is CASSVTRPNTGELFF. CDR3 sequence (DNA): TGTGCCAGCAGCGTGACAAGGCCGAACACCGGGGAGCTGTTTTTT.

The CDR3 region has the DNA TGTGCCAGCAGCCAAGAAGTGAGCGGGAGGGCTCAGTTGGGGCAGTATTTT. This sequence encodes CASSQEVSGRAQLGQYF. The rearrangement uses TRBV14 and TRBJ2-3; TRBD2 matches 10 bases. J was trimmed by 11 bases and V by 0 bases; bases with no gene match: 14. Per the germline V gene, CDR1 is SGHDN and CDR2 is FVKESK. This CDR3 contains 17 residues. The full variable domain, its missing parts supplied by reference TRBV14 and TRBJ2-3, is EAGVTQFPSHSVIEKGQTVTLRCDPISGHDNLYWYRRVMGKEIKFLLHFVKESKQDESGMPNNRFLAERTGGTYSTLKVQPAELEDSGVYFCASSQEVSGRAQLGQYFGPGTRLTVL.

CDR3 residues: CSVEGLDGYTF. CDR3 in DNA: TGCAGCGTTGAGGGACTCGATGGCTACACCTTC. The chain employs TRBV29-1 and TRBJ1-2; tentative D call: TRBD1 (5 bases). Germline V gene sequence: CDR1 SQVTM, CDR2 ANQGSEA. The CDR3 is made up of 11 amino acids. Trimming cost V 3 bases and J 6 bases, with 8 bases left between them.

The chain links TRBV9 to TRBJ1-1; D uncertain. The V and J ends lost 7 bases and 0 bases respectively, with 10 bases between them. CDR1 is SGDLS, CDR2 YYNGEE, per germline. This CDR3 has 13 residues. The DNA of the CDR3 is TGTGCCAGCGCGAAAAGCATGAACACTGAAGCTTTCTTT. Its translation: CASAKSMNTEAFF.

This chain uses TRBV9 with TRBJ2-3; D is possibly TRBD2 (6 bases). V was clipped by 3 bases and J by 2 bases, with 13 bases between them. Germline V CDR1 and CDR2: SGDLS, YYNGEE. The CDR3 runs 15 residues. The CDR3 coding sequence is TGTGCCAGCAGCGAGGAGGGCTTTTTCACAGATACGCAGTATTTT. This sequence encodes CASSEEGFFTDTQYF.

The V gene is TRBV7-9, the J gene TRBJ1-1; D unresolved. The germline CDR1 and CDR2 sequences are SEHNR and FQNEAQ (reference sequence). This CDR3 is built from 15 residues. V dropped 4 bases and J dropped 2 bases, with 14 bases sitting between them. The CDR3 region has the DNA TGTGCCAGCAGCTCCCTTGGCGGGAGAAACACTGAAGCTTTCTTT. Its protein product is CASSSLGGRNTEAFF. Based on the CDR3 plus reference TRBV7-9 and TRBJ1-1, the full variable domain is DTGVSQNPRHKITKRGQNVTFRCDPISEHNRLYWYRQTLGQGPEFLTYFQNEAQLEKSRLLSDRFSAERPKGSFSTLEIQRTEQGDSAMYLCASSSLGGRNTEAFFGQGTRLTVV.

The rearrangement links TRBV28 to TRBJ1-3; possible D gene TRBD1, 5 bases. Germline CDR1 and CDR2: MDHEN and SYDVKM. The CDR3 spans 18 residues. The germline V and J ends were trimmed by 2 bases and 3 bases, with 20 bases remaining between them. The CDR3 DNA follows: TGTGCCAGCAGTTTAGGACTCTTGGGGGGGTCGTATGGAAACACCATATATTTT. Its protein is CASSLGLLGGSYGNTIYF.

The rearrangement uses TRBV9 and TRBJ2-2, with a possible D match to TRBD2 (5 bases). With 4 bases removed from V and 10 bases from J, the gap between germline ends came to 14 bases. Germline loops: CDR1 SGDLS, CDR2 YYNGEE. This CDR3 spans 13 amino acids. The CDR3 coding sequence is TGTGCCAGCAGCTCCCCGAGGGCTCAGGAGCTGTTTTTT. Its translation is CASSSPRAQELFF. Complete variable domain (other parts from reference TRBV9 and TRBJ2-2): DSGVTQTPKHLITATGQRVTLRCSPRSGDLSVYWYQQSLDQGLQFLIQYYNGEERAKGNILERFSAQQFPDLHSELNLSSLELGDSALYFCASSSPRAQELFFGEGSRLTVL.

The rearrangement uses TRBV28 and TRBJ2-7; 7 bases fit TRBD1. Germline trimming cut 6 bases from V and 5 bases from J; bases unmatched to any gene: 7. The CDR3 is 13 amino acids. Germline loops: CDR1 MDHEN, CDR2 SYDVKM. CDR3 protein: CASRSTGFDEQYF. The CDR3 DNA sequence: TGTGCCAGCAGATCGACAGGGTTCGACGAGCAGTACTTC.

J is TRBJ1-5 and V is TRBV2; D may be TRBD1 (5 bases). CDR1 and CDR2 from the germline V gene are SNHLY and FYNNEI. Trimming left V 4 bases short and J 5 bases short, with 12 bases between. CDR3 length equals 14 residues. In nucleotides, the CDR3 is TGTGCCAGCAGTGCCCAGGGAAACGATCAGCCCCAGCATTTT. This sequence encodes CASSAQGNDQPQHF.